These T cell receptor beta chains were read from a single sample in a study of T-cell memory formation after mild COVID-19. TCRdb reprocessed the 5' RACE reads via MiXCR and lists one record per CDR3 protein. The sample lists approximately 290,000 distinct CDR3 sequences, roughly 8.2% occurring once. Sequencing was done on a sample of PBMCs or a T cell subset sorted from them (not recorded which). These receptors were taken from a man aged 18-30 years who had mild COVID-19 (a few samples of this study predate the infection). Cell type and time point are not known. Each CDR3 is given with its conserved first and last residue. Each record gives: clone size, J gene, V gene, CDR3 protein. Expanded clones get a size class; other rows say once, few or many, or leave the size out.

clone_size: few
j_call: TRBJ1-1
v_call: TRBV7-2
cdr3_aa: CASSFQQGAQAEAFF

clone_size: many
j_call: TRBJ1-1
v_call: TRBV12-5
cdr3_aa: CASGAGTGITEAFF

clone_size: many
j_call: TRBJ2-6
v_call: TRBV5-1
cdr3_aa: CASSLVAVSSGANVLTF

clone_size: few
j_call: TRBJ2-5
v_call: TRBV5-5
cdr3_aa: CASSFYSQETQYF

clone_size: .
j_call: TRBJ2-1
v_call: TRBV5-1
cdr3_aa: CASSLEIRGDMEQFF

clone_size: .
j_call: TRBJ2-5
v_call: TRBV28
cdr3_aa: CASSLTGRPLQTQYF

clone_size: .
j_call: TRBJ2-4
v_call: TRBV1
cdr3_aa: CTSSQGSAGVAKNIQYF

clone_size: .
j_call: TRBJ2-5
v_call: TRBV5-1
cdr3_aa: CASTPWTSGGAETQYF

clone_size: .
j_call: TRBJ1-3
v_call: TRBV7-2
cdr3_aa: CASSLSGNSGNTIYF

clone_size: few
j_call: TRBJ2-7
v_call: TRBV27
cdr3_aa: CASGTRTGGVMQYF

clone_size: .
j_call: TRBJ2-5
v_call: TRBV2
cdr3_aa: CAILLRGLSQETQYF

clone_size: .
j_call: TRBJ2-2
v_call: TRBV10-3
cdr3_aa: CAIGGLNTGELFF

clone_size: few
j_call: TRBJ2-3
v_call: TRBV19
cdr3_aa: CASSPSRDFRDTQYF

clone_size: .
j_call: TRBJ1-2
v_call: TRBV7-2
cdr3_aa: CASSPFQGWMDGYTF

clone_size: many
j_call: TRBJ2-3
v_call: TRBV6-5
cdr3_aa: CASTPTDRGPTDTQYF

clone_size: few
j_call: TRBJ2-3
v_call: TRBV5-1
cdr3_aa: CASSLAGERDTQYF

clone_size: many
j_call: TRBJ2-5
v_call: TRBV7-2
cdr3_aa: CASSEAVRETQYF

clone_size: many
j_call: TRBJ2-5
v_call: TRBV29-1
cdr3_aa: CSVDRGTETQYF

clone_size: .
j_call: TRBJ1-2
v_call: TRBV7-2
cdr3_aa: CASSAAPTLNYGYTF

clone_size: many
j_call: TRBJ2-1
v_call: TRBV28
cdr3_aa: CASSLRGGPYNEQFF

clone_size: few
j_call: TRBJ1-4
v_call: TRBV5-1
cdr3_aa: CASSLQSLGQGLNEKLFF

clone_size: few
j_call: TRBJ1-1
v_call: TRBV7-9
cdr3_aa: CASSRTRFQNTEAFF

clone_size: many
j_call: TRBJ2-7
v_call: TRBV5-1
cdr3_aa: CASSHPSGGYEQYF

clone_size: few
j_call: TRBJ2-1
v_call: TRBV7-6
cdr3_aa: CASSFTSAYEQFF

clone_size: few
j_call: TRBJ2-6
v_call: TRBV11-2
cdr3_aa: CASSLFRPGANVLTF

clone_size: .
j_call: TRBJ1-3
v_call: TRBV7-9
cdr3_aa: CASSPSGGWTGNTIYF

clone_size: .
j_call: TRBJ1-5
v_call: TRBV12-3/TRBV12-4
cdr3_aa: CASSFNQPQHF

clone_size: few
j_call: TRBJ2-2
v_call: TRBV6-5
cdr3_aa: CASSRSRLPNTGELFF

clone_size: .
j_call: TRBJ1-4
v_call: TRBV20-1
cdr3_aa: CSASWDRGNSATNEKLFF

clone_size: many
j_call: TRBJ1-6
v_call: TRBV7-3
cdr3_aa: CASSSGTYDNSPLHF

clone_size: few
j_call: TRBJ1-1
v_call: TRBV7-2
cdr3_aa: CASSLMTEAFF

clone_size: many
j_call: TRBJ1-3
v_call: TRBV2
cdr3_aa: CASNGQAGNTIYF

clone_size: .
j_call: TRBJ2-3
v_call: TRBV27
cdr3_aa: CASSWYSGGAGTDTQYF

clone_size: few
j_call: TRBJ2-7
v_call: TRBV6-2/TRBV6-3
cdr3_aa: CASSGYRGFLYEQYF

clone_size: .
j_call: TRBJ2-3
v_call: TRBV4-2
cdr3_aa: CASSQLKDTDTQYF

clone_size: once
j_call: TRBJ2-5
v_call: TRBV15
cdr3_aa: CATSRTGLGFETQYF

clone_size: few
j_call: TRBJ1-1
v_call: TRBV5-6
cdr3_aa: CASSYGQTNTEAFF

clone_size: .
j_call: TRBJ2-4
v_call: TRBV27
cdr3_aa: CASSSGQGADIQYF

clone_size: .
j_call: TRBJ2-7
v_call: TRBV5-1
cdr3_aa: CASSQDRDYEQYF

clone_size: few
j_call: TRBJ2-5
v_call: TRBV12-3/TRBV12-4
cdr3_aa: CASSWGRSGYQETQYF

clone_size: few
j_call: TRBJ2-2
v_call: TRBV5-1
cdr3_aa: CASSLVSGATGELFF

clone_size: .
j_call: TRBJ2-1
v_call: TRBV7-2
cdr3_aa: CASGGGALEKQFF

clone_size: .
j_call: TRBJ1-5
v_call: TRBV20-1
cdr3_aa: CSASRTGNLYSNQPQHF

clone_size: .
j_call: TRBJ2-1
v_call: TRBV4-1
cdr3_aa: CASSQDLAFEQFF

clone_size: few
j_call: TRBJ2-3
v_call: TRBV5-1
cdr3_aa: CASSSGGAGDTQYF

clone_size: many
j_call: TRBJ1-5
v_call: TRBV5-1
cdr3_aa: CASSAGETGQPQHF

clone_size: .
j_call: TRBJ1-3
v_call: TRBV21-1
cdr3_aa: CASSKQGTSGNTIYF

clone_size: .
j_call: TRBJ1-2
v_call: TRBV4-3
cdr3_aa: CASSQVLGYGYTF

clone_size: .
j_call: TRBJ2-7
v_call: TRBV11-2
cdr3_aa: CASSFSQGAYEQYF